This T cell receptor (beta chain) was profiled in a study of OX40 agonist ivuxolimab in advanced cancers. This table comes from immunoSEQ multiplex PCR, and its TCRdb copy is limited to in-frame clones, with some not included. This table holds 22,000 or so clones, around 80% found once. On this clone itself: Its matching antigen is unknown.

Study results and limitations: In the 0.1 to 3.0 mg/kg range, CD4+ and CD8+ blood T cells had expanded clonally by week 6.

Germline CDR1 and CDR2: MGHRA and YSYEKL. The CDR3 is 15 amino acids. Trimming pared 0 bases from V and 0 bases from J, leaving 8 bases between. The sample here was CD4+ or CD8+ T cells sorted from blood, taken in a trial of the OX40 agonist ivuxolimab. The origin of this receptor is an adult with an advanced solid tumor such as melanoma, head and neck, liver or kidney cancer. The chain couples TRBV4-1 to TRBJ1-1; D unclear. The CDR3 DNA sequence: TGCGCCAGCAGCCAAGAACCGGGGATGAACACTGAAGCTTTCTTT. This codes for CASSQEPGMNTEAFF.